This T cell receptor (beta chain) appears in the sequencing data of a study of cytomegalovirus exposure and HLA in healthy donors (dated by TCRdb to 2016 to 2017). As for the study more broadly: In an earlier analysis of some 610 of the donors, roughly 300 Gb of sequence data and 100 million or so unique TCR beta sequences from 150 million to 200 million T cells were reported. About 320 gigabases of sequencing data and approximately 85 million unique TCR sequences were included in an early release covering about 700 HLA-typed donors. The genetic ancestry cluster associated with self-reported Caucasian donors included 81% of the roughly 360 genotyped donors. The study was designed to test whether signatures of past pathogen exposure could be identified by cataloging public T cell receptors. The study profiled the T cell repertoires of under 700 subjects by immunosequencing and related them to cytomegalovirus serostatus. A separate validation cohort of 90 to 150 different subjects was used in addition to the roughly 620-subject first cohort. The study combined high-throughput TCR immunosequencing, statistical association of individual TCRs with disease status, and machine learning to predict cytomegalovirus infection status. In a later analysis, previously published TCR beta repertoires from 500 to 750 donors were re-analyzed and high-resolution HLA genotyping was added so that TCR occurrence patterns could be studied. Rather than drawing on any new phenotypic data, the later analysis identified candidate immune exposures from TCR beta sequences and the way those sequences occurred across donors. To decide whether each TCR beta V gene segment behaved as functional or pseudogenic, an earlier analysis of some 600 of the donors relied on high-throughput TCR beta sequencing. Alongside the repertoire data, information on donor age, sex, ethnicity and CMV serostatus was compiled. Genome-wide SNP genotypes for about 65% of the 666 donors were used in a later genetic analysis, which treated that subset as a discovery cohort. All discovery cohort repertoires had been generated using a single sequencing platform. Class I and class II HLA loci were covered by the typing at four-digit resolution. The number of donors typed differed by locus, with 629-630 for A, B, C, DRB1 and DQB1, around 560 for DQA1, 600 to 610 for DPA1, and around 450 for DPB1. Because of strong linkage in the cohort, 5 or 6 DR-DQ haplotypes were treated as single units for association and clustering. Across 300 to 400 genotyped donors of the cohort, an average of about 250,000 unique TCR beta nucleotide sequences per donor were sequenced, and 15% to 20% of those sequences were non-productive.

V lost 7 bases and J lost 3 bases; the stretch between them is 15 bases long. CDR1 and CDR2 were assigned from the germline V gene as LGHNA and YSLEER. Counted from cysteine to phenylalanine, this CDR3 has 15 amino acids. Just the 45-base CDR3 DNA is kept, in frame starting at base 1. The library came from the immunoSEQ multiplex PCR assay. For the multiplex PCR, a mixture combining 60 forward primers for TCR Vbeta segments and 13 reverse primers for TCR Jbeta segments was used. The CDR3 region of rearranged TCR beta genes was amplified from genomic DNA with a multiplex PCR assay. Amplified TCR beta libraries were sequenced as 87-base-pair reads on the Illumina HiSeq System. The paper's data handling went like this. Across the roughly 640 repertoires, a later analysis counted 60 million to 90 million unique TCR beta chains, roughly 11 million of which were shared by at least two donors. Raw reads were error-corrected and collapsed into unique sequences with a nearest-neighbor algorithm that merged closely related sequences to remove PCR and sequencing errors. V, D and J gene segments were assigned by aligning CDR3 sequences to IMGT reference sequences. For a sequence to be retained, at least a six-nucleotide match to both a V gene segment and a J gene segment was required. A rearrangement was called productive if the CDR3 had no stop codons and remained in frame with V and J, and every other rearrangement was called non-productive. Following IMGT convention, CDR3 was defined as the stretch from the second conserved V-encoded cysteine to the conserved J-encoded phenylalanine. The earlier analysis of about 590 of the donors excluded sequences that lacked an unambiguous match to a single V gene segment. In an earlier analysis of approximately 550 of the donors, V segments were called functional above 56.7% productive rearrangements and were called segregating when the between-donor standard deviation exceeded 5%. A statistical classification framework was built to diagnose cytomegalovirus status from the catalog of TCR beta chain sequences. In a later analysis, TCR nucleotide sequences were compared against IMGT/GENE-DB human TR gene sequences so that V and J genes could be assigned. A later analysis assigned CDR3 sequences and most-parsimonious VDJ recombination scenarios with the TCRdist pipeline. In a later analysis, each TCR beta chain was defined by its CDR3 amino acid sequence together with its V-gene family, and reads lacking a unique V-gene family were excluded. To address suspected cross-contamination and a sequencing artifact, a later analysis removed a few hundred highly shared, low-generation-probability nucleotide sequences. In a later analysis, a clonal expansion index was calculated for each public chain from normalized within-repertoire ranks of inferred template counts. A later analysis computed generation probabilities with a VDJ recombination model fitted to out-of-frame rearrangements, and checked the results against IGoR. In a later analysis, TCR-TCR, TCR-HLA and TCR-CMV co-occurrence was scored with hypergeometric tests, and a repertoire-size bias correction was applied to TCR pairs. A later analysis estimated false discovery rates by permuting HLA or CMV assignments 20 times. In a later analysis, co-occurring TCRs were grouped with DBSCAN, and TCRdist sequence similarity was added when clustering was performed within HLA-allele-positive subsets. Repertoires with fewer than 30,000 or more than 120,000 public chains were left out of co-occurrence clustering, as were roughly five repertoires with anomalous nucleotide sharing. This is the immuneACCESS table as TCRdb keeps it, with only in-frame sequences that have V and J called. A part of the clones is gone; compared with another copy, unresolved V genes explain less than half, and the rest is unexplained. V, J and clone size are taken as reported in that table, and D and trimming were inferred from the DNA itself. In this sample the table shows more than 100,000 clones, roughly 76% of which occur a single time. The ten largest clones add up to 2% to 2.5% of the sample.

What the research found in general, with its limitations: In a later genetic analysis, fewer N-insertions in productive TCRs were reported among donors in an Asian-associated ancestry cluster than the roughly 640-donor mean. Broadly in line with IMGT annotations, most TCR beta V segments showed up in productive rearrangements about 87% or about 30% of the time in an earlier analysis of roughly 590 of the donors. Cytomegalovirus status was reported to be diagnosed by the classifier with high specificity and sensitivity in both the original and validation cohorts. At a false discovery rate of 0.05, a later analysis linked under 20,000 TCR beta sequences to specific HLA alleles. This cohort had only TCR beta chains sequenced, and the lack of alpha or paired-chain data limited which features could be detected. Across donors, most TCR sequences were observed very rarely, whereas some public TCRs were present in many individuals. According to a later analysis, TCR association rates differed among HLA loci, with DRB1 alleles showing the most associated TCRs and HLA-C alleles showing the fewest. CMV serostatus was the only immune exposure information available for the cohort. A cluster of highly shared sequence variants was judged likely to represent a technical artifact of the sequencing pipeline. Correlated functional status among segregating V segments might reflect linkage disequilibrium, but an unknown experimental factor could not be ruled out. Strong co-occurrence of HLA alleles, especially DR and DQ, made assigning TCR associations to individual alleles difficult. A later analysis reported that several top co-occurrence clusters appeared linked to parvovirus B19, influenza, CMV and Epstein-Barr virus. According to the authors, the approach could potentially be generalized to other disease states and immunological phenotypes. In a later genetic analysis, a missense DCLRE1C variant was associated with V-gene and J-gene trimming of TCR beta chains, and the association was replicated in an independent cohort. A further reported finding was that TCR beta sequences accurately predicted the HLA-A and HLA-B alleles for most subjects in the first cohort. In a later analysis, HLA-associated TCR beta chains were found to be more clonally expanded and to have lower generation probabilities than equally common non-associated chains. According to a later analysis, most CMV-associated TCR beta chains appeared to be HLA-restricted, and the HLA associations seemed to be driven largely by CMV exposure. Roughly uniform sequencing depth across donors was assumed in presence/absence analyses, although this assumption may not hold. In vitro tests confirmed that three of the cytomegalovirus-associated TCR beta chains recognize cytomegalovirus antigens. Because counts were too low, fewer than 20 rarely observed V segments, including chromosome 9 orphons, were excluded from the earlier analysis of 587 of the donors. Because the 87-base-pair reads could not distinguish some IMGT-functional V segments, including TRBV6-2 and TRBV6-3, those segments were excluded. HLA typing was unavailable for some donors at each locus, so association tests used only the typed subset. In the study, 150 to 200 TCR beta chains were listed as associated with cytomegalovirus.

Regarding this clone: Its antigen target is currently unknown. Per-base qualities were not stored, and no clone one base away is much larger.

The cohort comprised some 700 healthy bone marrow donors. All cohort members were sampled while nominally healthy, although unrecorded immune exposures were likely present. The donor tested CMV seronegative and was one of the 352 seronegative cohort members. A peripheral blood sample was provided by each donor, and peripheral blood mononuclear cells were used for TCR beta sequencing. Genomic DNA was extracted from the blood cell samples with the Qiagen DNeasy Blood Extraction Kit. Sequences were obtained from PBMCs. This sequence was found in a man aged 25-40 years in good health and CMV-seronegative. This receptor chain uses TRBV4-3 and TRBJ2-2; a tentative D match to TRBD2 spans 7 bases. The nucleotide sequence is TGCGCCAGCAAAAGGGGGGAGGGGGACACCGGGGAGCTGTTTTTT. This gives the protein CASKRGEGDTGELFF.